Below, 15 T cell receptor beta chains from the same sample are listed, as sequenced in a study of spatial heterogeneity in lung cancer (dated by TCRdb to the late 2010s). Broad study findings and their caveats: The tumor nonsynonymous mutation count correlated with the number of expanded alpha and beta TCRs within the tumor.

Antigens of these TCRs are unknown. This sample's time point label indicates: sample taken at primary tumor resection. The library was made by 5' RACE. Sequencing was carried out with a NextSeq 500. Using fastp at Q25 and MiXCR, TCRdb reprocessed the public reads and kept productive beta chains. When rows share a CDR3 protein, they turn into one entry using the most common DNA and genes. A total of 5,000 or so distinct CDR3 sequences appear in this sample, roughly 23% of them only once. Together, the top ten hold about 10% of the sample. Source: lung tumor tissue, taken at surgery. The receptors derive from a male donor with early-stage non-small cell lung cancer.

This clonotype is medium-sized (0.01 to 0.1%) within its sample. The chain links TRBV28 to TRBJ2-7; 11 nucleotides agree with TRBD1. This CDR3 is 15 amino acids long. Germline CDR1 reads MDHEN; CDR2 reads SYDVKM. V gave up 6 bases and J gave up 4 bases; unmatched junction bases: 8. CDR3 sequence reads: CASRTPGQGGYEQYF. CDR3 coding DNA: TGTGCCAGCAGGACGCCGGGACAGGGGGGTTACGAGCAGTACTTC. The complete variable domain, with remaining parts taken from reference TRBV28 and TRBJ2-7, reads DVKVTQSSRYLVKRTGEKVFLECVQDMDHENMFWYRQDPGLGLRLIYFSYDVKMKEKGDIPEGYSVSREKKERFSLILESASTNQTSMYLCASRTPGQGGYEQYFGPGTRLTVT.

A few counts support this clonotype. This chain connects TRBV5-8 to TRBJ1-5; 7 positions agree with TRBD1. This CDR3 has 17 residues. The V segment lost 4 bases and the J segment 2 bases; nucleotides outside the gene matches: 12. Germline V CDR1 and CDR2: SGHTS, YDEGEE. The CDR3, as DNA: TGTGCCAGCAGCGTGGGACAGTCCTCCCGGGGCAATCAGCCCCAGCATTTT. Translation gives CASSVGQSSRGNQPQHF.

The CDR3 DNA reads TGTGCCAGCCAACGGGAGAGCAGTGGGGATGAGCAGTTCTTC. It yields the protein CASQRESSGDEQFF. This chain links TRBV6-5 with TRBJ2-1; D perhaps matches TRBD2 (6 bases). V shed 8 bases and J shed 8 bases, with 19 bases lying between them. CDR1 MNHEY and CDR2 SVGAGI come from the germline V gene. This CDR3 spans 14 amino acids.

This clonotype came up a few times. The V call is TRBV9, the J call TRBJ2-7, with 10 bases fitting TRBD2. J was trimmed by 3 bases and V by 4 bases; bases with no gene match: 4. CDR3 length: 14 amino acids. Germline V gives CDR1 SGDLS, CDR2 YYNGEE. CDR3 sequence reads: CASSPRTSGYEQYF. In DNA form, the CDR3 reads TGTGCCAGCAGCCCCAGGACTAGCGGCTACGAGCAGTACTTC.

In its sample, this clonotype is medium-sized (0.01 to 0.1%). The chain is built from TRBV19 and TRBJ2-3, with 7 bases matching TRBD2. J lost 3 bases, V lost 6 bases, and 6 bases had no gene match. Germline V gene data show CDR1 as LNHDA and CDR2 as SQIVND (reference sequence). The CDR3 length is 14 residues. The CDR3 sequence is CASSPLAATDTQYF. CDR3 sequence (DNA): TGTGCCAGTAGCCCGCTAGCGGCTACAGATACGCAGTATTTT.

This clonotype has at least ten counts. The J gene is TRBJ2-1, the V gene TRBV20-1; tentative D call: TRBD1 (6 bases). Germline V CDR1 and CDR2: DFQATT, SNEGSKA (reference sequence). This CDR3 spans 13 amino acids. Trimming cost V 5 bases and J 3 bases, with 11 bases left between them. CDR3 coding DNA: TGCAGTGCTGGCCGGGACAACTACAATGAGCAGTTCTTC. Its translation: CSAGRDNYNEQFF.

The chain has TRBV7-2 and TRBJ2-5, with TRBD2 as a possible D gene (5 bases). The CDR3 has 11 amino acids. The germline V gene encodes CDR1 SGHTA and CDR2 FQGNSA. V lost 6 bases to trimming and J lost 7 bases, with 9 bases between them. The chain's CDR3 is CASRVRGTQYF. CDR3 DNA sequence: TGTGCCAGCAGGGTTCGGGGGACCCAGTACTTC.

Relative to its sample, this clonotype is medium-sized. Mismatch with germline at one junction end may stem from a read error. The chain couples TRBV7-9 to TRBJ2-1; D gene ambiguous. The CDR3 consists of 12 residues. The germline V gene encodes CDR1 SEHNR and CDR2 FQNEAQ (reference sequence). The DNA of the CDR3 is TGTGCCAGCAGCCCAGGAACCCTCACCTATACCTTC. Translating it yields CASSPGTLTYTF.

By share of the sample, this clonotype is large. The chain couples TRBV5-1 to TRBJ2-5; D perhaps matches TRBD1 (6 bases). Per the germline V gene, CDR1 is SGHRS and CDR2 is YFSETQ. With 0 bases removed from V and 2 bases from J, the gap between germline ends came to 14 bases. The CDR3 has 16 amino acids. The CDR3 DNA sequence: TGCGCCAGCAGCTTGGATTCGACAGGCCCTCAAGAGACCCAGTACTTC. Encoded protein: CASSLDSTGPQETQYF.

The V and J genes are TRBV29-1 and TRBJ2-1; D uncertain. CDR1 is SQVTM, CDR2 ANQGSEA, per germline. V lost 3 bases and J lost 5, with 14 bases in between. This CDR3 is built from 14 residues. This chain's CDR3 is CSVDRPWSDNEQFF. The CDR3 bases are TGCAGCGTTGATCGTCCCTGGAGTGACAATGAGCAGTTCTTC.

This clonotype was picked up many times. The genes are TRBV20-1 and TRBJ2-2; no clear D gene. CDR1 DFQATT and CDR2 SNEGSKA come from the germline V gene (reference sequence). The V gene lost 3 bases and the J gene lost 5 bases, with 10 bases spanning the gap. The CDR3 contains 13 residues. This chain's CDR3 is CSARDGLTGELFF. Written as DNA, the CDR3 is TGCAGTGCTAGGGATGGCCTGACCGGGGAGCTGTTTTTT.

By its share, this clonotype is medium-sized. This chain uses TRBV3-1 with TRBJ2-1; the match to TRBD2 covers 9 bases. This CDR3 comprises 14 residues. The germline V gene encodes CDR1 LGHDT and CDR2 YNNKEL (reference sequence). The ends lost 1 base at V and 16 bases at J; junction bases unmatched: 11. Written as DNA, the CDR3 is TGTGCCAGCAGCCAAGGAGCGGGAGGTACGGGGCAATTCTTC. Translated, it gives CASSQGAGGTGQFF.

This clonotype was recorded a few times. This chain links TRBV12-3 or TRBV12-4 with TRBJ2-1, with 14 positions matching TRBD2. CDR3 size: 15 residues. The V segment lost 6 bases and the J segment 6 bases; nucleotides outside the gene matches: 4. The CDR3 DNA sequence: TGTGCCAGCAGAAAGACTAGCGGGAGGGGCAATGAGCAGTTCTTC. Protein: CASRKTSGRGNEQFF.

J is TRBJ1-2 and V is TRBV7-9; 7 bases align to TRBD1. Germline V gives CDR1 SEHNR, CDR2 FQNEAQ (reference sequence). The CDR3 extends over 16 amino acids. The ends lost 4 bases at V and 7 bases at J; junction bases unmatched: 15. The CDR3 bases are TGTGCCAGCAGCTCTGAGGTCCTGACAGGGAGGAGTGGCTACACCTTC. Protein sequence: CASSSEVLTGRSGYTF.

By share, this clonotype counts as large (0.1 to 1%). The CDR3 here is CASSNGDRVSEQYF. Here the CDR3 DNA reads TGTGCCAGCAGTAACGGGGACAGGGTCTCCGAGCAGTACTTC. The chain joins TRBV6-5 to TRBJ2-7, with TRBD1 matching 9 bases. J was trimmed by 6 bases and V by 5 bases; bases with no gene match: 8. The germline V gene encodes CDR1 MNHEY and CDR2 SVGAGI. This CDR3 spans 14 amino acids.